Shown below are 15 T cell receptor beta chains from a single sample sequenced in a study of OX40 agonist ivuxolimab in advanced cancers. TCRdb keeps only in-frame clones here, not all; method: immunoSEQ multiplex PCR. The data contain some 60,000 clones, roughly 93% of them singletons. The sample consisted of CD4+ or CD8+ T cells sorted from blood, taken in a trial of the OX40 agonist ivuxolimab. The receptors stem from an adult with an advanced solid tumor such as melanoma, head and neck, liver or kidney cancer.

This chain connects TRBV13 to TRBJ1-1, with 7 nucleotides matching TRBD1. The CDR3 is 18 residues long. Germline V CDR1 and CDR2: PRHDT, FYEKMQ (reference sequence). Unmatched junction bases numbered 16, after V lost 5 bases and J lost 1 base. DNA for the CDR3: TGTGCCAGCAGCCCAAATTTAGGTTACGGACAGGCGAACACTGAAGCTTTCTTT. Translated: CASSPNLGYGQANTEAFF. The whole variable domain, filled in from reference TRBV13 and TRBJ1-1, reads AAGVIQSPRHLIKEKRETATLKCYPIPRHDTVYWYQQGPGQDPQFLISFYEKMQSDKGSIPDRFSAQQFSDYHSELNMSSLELGDSALYFCASSPNLGYGQANTEAFFGQGTRLTVV.

V usage is TRBV29-1 and J usage is TRBJ2-2; tentative D call: TRBD1 (6 bases). The germline gives CDR1 SQVTM, CDR2 ANQGSEA. This CDR3 comprises 14 residues. Trimming took off 1 base at V and 6 bases at J, with 12 bases between the two ends. CDR3 loop: CSVEGRGSAGELFF. Here the CDR3 DNA reads TGCAGCGTTGAAGGCAGGGGAAGCGCCGGGGAGCTGTTTTTT.

J is TRBJ2-1 and V is TRBV29-1; either TRBD1 or TRBD2 may fit D (5 bases each). The length of the CDR3 is 17 residues. Trimming cost V 6 bases and J 5 bases, with 26 bases left between them. Germline lookup yields CDR1 SQVTM and CDR2 ANQGSEA. The CDR3 loop reads CSVFTGTGTPPHNEQFF. Written as DNA, the CDR3 is TGCAGCGTATTCACCGGGACGGGGACCCCCCCCCACAATGAGCAGTTCTTC.

The rearrangement uses TRBV9 and TRBJ2-1; 13 bases agree with TRBD2. Germline V gene sequence: CDR1 SGDLS, CDR2 YYNGEE. The ends lost 0 bases at V and 7 bases at J; junction bases unmatched: 1. The CDR3 consists of 15 residues. CDR3 sequence reads: CASSVGLAGGNEQFF. CDR3 sequence (DNA): TGTGCCAGCAGCGTAGGACTAGCGGGAGGTAATGAGCAGTTCTTC.

The chain joins TRBV27 to TRBJ2-7, with D perhaps TRBD1 or TRBD2 (5 bases each). The CDR3 is made up of 14 amino acids. Germline V gene lookup returns CDR1 MNHEY and CDR2 SMNVEV (reference sequence). V was shortened by 6 bases and J by 5 bases, with 17 bases between the two germline ends. This CDR3 reads CASRMTERVHEQYF. CDR3 nucleotides: TGTGCCAGCAGGATGACAGAGAGGGTCCACGAGCAGTACTTC.

This clone is a singleton in its sample. The chain is built from TRBV21-1 and TRBJ1-1. TRBV21-1 is termed a pseudogene. The CDR3 sequence is 13 residues long. CDR3 sequence reads: CASNWGTDTEAFF. CDR3 DNA: TGTGCCAGCAATTGGGGGACGGACACTGAAGCTTTCTTT.

The rearrangement links TRBV11-3 to TRBJ2-7; a possible D gene is TRBD1 (5 bases). This CDR3 has 13 residues. The V gene's germline CDR1 is SGHNT and CDR2 YENEEA. The V and J ends lost 3 bases and 4 bases respectively, with 10 bases between them. CDR3 bases: TGTGCCAGCAGCTTGGACAATCAATACGAGCAGTACTTC. Translation: CASSLDNQYEQYF.

V is TRBV13 and J is TRBJ2-1; tentative D call: TRBD2 (6 bases). Looked up from germline, CDR1 is PRHDT and CDR2 is FYEKMQ (reference sequence). This CDR3 is built from 11 residues. Trimming took off 7 bases at V and 10 bases at J, with 11 bases between the two ends. CDR3 DNA: TGTGCCAGCAAGGAACGGGGGGAGCAGTTCTTC. This translates into CASKERGEQFF.

The chain has TRBV7-6 and TRBJ2-1; weak D call: TRBD1 (6 bases). V was shortened by 3 bases and J by 0 bases, with 9 bases between the two germline ends. Germline V CDR1 and CDR2: SGHVS, FNYEAQ. The CDR3 covers 15 residues. The CDR3 reads CASSLGHSSYNEQFF. As DNA, the CDR3 is TGTGCCAGCAGCTTGGGACACAGCTCCTACAATGAGCAGTTCTTC.

V usage is TRBV5-1 and J usage is TRBJ2-5; 8 bases fit TRBD1. J lost 1 base, V lost 3 bases, and 8 bases had no gene match. The CDR3 totals 16 residues. Looked up from germline, CDR1 is SGHRS and CDR2 is YFSETQ. The CDR3 spells CASSSGRGRLQETQYF. The CDR3 coding sequence is TGCGCCAGCAGCTCGGGCAGGGGGCGGCTCCAAGAGACCCAGTACTTC.

CDR3 loop: CASSYRGSGANVLTF. CDR3 nucleotide sequence: TGTGCCAGCAGTTACCGAGGCTCTGGGGCCAACGTCCTGACTTTC. The genes are TRBV6-5 and TRBJ2-6, with D uncertain. The CDR3 loop spans 15 amino acids. The ends were cut back, 2 bases at V and 0 bases at J, with 5 bases in the middle. Germline values: CDR1 MNHEY, CDR2 SVGAGI.

The chain is built from TRBV7-2 and TRBJ1-5; 8 nucleotides line up with TRBD1. This CDR3 contains 15 residues. Germline values: CDR1 SGHTA, CDR2 FQGNSA. J was trimmed by 6 bases and V by 3 bases; bases with no gene match: 7. The DNA for the CDR3 is TGTGCCAGCAGCTTCGGGACAGGTGTCGGTCAGCCCCAGCATTTT. It translates to CASSFGTGVGQPQHF.

The chain recombines TRBV9 with TRBJ2-1; 8 bases are a match to TRBD1. The germline gives CDR1 SGDLS, CDR2 YYNGEE. The CDR3 loop spans 15 amino acids. V was clipped by 4 bases and J by 5 bases; unmatched bases: 8. CDR3 region: CASSQGASPNNEQFF. In DNA, the CDR3 is TGTGCCAGCAGCCAGGGGGCATCCCCGAACAATGAGCAGTTCTTC.

This clone was seen just once. This chain links TRBV4-3 with TRBJ2-1; 11 nucleotides line up with TRBD2. The V segment lost 6 bases and the J segment 0 bases; nucleotides outside the gene matches: 7. The CDR3 is 17 residues long. CDR1 is LGHNA, CDR2 YSLEER, per germline. This CDR3 reads CASRPGLAGSSYNEQFF. In DNA, the CDR3 is TGCGCCAGCAGACCCGGACTAGCGGGCAGCTCCTACAATGAGCAGTTCTTC.

V and J are TRBV7-3 and TRBJ2-2; possibly TRBD1 for D (6 bases). V was cut by 3 bases and J by 3 bases, with 11 bases left in between. This CDR3 is built from 15 residues. CDR1 SGHTA and CDR2 FQGTGA come from the germline V gene. The DNA of the CDR3 is TGTGCCAGCAGCTTGGGACAAGGGCACACCGGGGAGCTGTTTTTT. It yields the protein CASSLGQGHTGELFF.